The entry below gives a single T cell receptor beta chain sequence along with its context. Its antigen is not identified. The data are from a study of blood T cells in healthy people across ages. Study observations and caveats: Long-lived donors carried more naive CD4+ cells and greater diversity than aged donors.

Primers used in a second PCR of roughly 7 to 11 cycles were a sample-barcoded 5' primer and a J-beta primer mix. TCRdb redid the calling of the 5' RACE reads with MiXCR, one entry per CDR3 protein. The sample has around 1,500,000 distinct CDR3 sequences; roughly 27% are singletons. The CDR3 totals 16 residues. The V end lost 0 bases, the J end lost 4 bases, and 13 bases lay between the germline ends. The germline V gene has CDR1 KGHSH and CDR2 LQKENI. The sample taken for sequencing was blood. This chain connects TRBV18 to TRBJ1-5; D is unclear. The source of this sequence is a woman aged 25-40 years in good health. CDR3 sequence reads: CASSPPLGQKNQPQHF. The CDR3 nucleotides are TGTGCCAGCTCACCACCGTTAGGGCAGAAGAATCAGCCCCAGCATTTT.